This T cell receptor (beta chain) was sequenced for a study of blood T cell repertoires in COVID-19. Across the study: There were acute and convalescent COVID-19 samples, and they came from the United States, Italy and Spain. The cDNA or gDNA used as material had been derived from T cells, B-cell-depleted T cells, or PBMCs.

V lost 2 bases and J lost 0; bases outside the gene matches: 9. The CDR3 length is 17 residues. Germline CDR1 reads ENHRY; CDR2 reads SYGVKD. In the authors' methods: Estimation of nucleated cell counts relied on the amplification of reference gene primers. The repertoire was sequenced with immunoSEQ multiplex PCR; TCRdb's copy has only in-frame clones and lacks some. D and trimming were read from the DNA, whereas the V and J calls and clone size are those reported in that table. The sample lists over 400,000 clones, about 88% seen once, with about 8% in the top ten. Patients at the Seattle site were enrolled during active infection and followed longitudinally.

The source is a woman aged 45-60 years with COVID-19, enrolled during active disease. The chain joins TRBV10-3 to TRBJ2-7, with 8 nucleotides matching TRBD2. Material: peripheral blood. The CDR3 reads CAISEAPGSGGSYEQYF. The CDR3 DNA reads as TGTGCCATCAGTGAGGCGCCCGGGAGCGGGGGCTCCTACGAGCAGTACTTC.